The present entry profiles one T cell receptor (beta chain) with its context. What it recognizes is unknown. Separate from the approximately 730-subject first cohort, the approximately 120-subject validation cohort was the one that the donors belonged to. The data originate from a study of cytomegalovirus exposure and HLA in healthy donors. TCRdb's copy holds only in-frame clones and misses some; the assay was immunoSEQ multiplex PCR. The sample lists 250,000 to 300,000 clones; nearly 90% were seen once. Overall study findings and caveats: According to reports, the classifier identified cytomegalovirus status with high specificity and sensitivity. 150 to 200 TCR beta chains were listed as cytomegalovirus-associated. Most TCRs appeared rarely, but some public TCRs recurred in many donors.

The CDR3 totals 14 residues. CDR1 and CDR2 (germline): SGHRS, YFSETQ. V lost 0 bases and J 0 bases, leaving 6 bases between the germline ends. Sequenced material: PBMCs. This clonotype was obtained from a woman aged 18-29 years in good health and CMV-seronegative. The V gene is TRBV5-1, the J gene TRBJ1-1; no clear D. The CDR3 DNA is TGCGCCAGCAGCTTGGTCGAGATGAACACTGAAGCTTTCTTT. It specifies CASSLVEMNTEAFF.